A selection of T cell receptor beta chains follows, all from one sample in a study of blood T cell repertoires in COVID-19. Using immunoSEQ multiplex PCR, the repertoire was profiled, and TCRdb retains in-frame clones only, with some absent. The sample has under 250,000 clones, over 70% seen once; the top ten hold over 3.5%. Material for sequencing was PBMCs or T cells enriched from blood (not recorded which). All receptors derive from a woman aged 25 to 39 who had been exposed to COVID-19. The conserved cysteine and the conserved F or W are not part of the CDR3 here. The D gene is left open where the match is weak. The size field is filled for only some rows; it gives once, few, many or a size class.

J gene | clone size | V gene | D gene | CDR3 protein
TRBJ1-3 | NA | TRBV29-1 | NA | SVEGQGNTIY
TRBJ1-2 | NA | TRBV4-2 | TRBD1 | ASSHPDRVDGYT
TRBJ2-1 | NA | TRBV7-7 | TRBD2 | ASSSVAGGYNEQF
TRBJ1-2 | NA | TRBV24-1 | NA | ATSDQDRNYGYT
TRBJ2-5 | NA | TRBV28 | TRBD2 | ASSLPGLAGVEETQY
TRBJ1-1 | NA | TRBV19 | NA | ASSIPGQLNTEAF
TRBJ1-4 | NA | TRBV30 | NA | AWPSPRLPGEVRSEKLF
TRBJ1-2 | NA | TRBV19 | TRBD1 | ASTFGTGDYGYT
TRBJ2-7 | NA | TRBV30 | NA | AWSPRVEQY
TRBJ1-2 | NA | TRBV19 | NA | ASSIAGVTDGYT
TRBJ2-3 | NA | TRBV5-6 | NA | ASSLEAGDTQY
TRBJ1-2 | NA | TRBV2 | TRBD1 | ASSEGGTGRYGYT
TRBJ2-1 | NA | TRBV12-5 | TRBD2 | ASGLDAGGSSYNEQF
TRBJ2-1 | NA | TRBV9 | TRBD1 | ASSVERDRDRVNEQF
TRBJ2-7 | few | TRBV21-1 | NA | AGRRDRGHWYEQY
TRBJ2-5 | NA | TRBV5-1 | TRBD1 | ASSLGQGQETQY
TRBJ2-1 | NA | TRBV6-6 | NA | ASSYPGGHNEQF